Included here is one TCR beta chain sequence, with context. Its antigen is not identified. Every immunoSEQ plate was one replicate of a subset's evenly spread DNA. Authors' data handling: Junction-only immunoSEQ sequences carried no quality scores, so filtering differed. Sequencing was performed with immunoSEQ multiplex PCR; in TCRdb, only in-frame clones are kept and a portion is missing. The DNA gave D and trimming, while V, J and clone size come from that table. Of under 600,000 clones in the sample, about 97% were seen once. Into CD45RA+ naive and CD45RA-negative memory subsets, the CD4+ cells were split. This entry comes from a study of shared clonotypes between healthy human individuals. Study-wide findings and caveats: Of the naive CD4 clonotypes, around 4.7% were shared across four donors.

The V and J ends lost 1 base and 4 bases, in that order; junction bases with no gene match: 12. The length of the CDR3 is 17 residues. CDR1 is MGHRA and CDR2 is YSYEKL in the germline V gene. The TCR sequence derives from a woman aged 25 to 39 in good health. The chain links TRBV4-1 to TRBJ1-2; 7 nucleotides match TRBD1. The sequenced sample consisted of naive CD4+ T cells sorted from blood. The subset is: CD45RA+ positively selected. The CDR3 bases are TGCGCCAGCAGCCAAGCGGGGGTATCGGGACAGCTCTATGGCTACACCTTC. It encodes CASSQAGVSGQLYGYTF.